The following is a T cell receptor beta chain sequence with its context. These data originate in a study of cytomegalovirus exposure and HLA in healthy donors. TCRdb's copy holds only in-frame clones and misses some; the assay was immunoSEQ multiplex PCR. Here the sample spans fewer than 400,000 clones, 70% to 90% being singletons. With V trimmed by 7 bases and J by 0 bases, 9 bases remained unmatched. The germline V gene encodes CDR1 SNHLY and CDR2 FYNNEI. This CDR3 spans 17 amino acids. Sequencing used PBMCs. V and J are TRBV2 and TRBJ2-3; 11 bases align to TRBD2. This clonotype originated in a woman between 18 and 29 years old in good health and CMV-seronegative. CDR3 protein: CASTRELAGASTDTQYF. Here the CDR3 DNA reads TGTGCCAGCACACGAGAACTAGCGGGAGCTAGCACAGATACGCAGTATTTT.